The 23 T cell receptor beta chains given below trace back to one sample, sequenced in a study of T cell responses to AZD1222 COVID-19 vaccine (dated by TCRdb to the early 2020s). The sample's time point, from its label and the paper: about 28 days (+/-7) after the second vaccine dose. Libraries were prepared through the immunoSEQ multiplex PCR assay. The source is immuneACCESS, and TCRdb retained only in-frame sequences with V and J called. Part of the clones is not carried over; for the studies checked, unresolved V genes explain less than half of this, and the remainder is unexplained. Counted in this sample were roughly 120,000 clones; about 94% of them appeared once. The top ten constitute approximately 2.8% of the sample. Sequences were derived from peripheral blood, sampled 28 days after the second AZD1222 dose. Receptors were obtained from an adult who received the AZD1222 COVID-19 vaccine.

The chain couples TRBV5-1 to TRBJ2-2, with D hard to call. This CDR3 has 12 amino acids. V was shortened by 0 bases and J by 7 bases, with 4 bases between the two germline ends. Germline CDR1 is SGHRS and CDR2 is YFSETQ. CDR3: CASSLDVGELFF. For the CDR3, the DNA is TGCGCCAGCAGCTTGGATGTCGGGGAGCTGTTTTTT.

The rearrangement links TRBV29-1 to TRBJ1-2; D possibly corresponds to TRBD1 (5 bases). Germline CDR1 is SQVTM and CDR2 is ANQGSEA. V gave up 3 bases and J gave up 6 bases, with 11 bases separating them. The CDR3 sequence is 12 residues long. CDR3 protein: CSVEGPGDGYTF. In DNA, the CDR3 is TGCAGCGTTGAGGGGCCTGGCGATGGCTACACCTTC.

This clone came up once. This chain links TRBV30 with TRBJ1-1, with TRBD1 as a possible D gene (6 bases). Trimming took off 8 bases at V and 3 bases at J, with 16 bases between the two ends. The CDR3 is made up of 13 amino acids. The germline V gene encodes CDR1 GTSNPN and CDR2 SVGIG (reference sequence). The CDR3 here is CAGGWEGDTEAFF. In DNA, the CDR3 is TGTGCCGGAGGGTGGGAGGGGGACACTGAAGCTTTCTTT. The full variable domain, with the rest looked up from reference TRBV30 and TRBJ1-1, is SQTIHQWPATLVQPVGSPLSLECTVEGTSNPNLYWYRQAAGRGLQLLFYSVGIGQISSEVPQNLSASRPQDRQFILSSKKLLLSDSGFYLCAGGWEGDTEAFFGQGTRLTVV.

The V call is TRBV10-2, the J call TRBJ1-2, with a possible D match to TRBD1 (5 bases). This CDR3 contains 16 residues. The germline V and J ends were trimmed by 0 bases and 4 bases, with 15 bases remaining between them. Germline CDR1 is WSHSY and CDR2 is SAAADI. CDR3 coding DNA: TGCGCCAGCAGTGAGTCGCCCGGGACTCCTTCCTATGGCTACACCTTC. Protein product: CASSESPGTPSYGYTF.

The chain has TRBV3-1 (or the pseudogene TRBV3-2) and TRBJ2-1; TRBD2 aligns across 9 bases. Germline CDR1 LGHDT, CDR2 YNNKEL (reference sequence). Unmatched junction bases numbered 15, after V lost 4 bases and J lost 8 bases. The CDR3 length is 17 residues. The CDR3 here is CASSPWGAGGSADEQFF. Here the CDR3 DNA reads TGTGCCAGCAGCCCCTGGGGGGCGGGAGGGTCCGCGGATGAGCAGTTCTTC.

The chain is built from TRBV3-1 (or the pseudogene TRBV3-2) and TRBJ1-2, with 7 bases matching TRBD1. The junction had 11 bases not matched to a gene; V was cut back by 0 bases and J by 7 bases. Per germline, CDR1 LGHDT and CDR2 YNNKEL (reference sequence). The CDR3 runs 16 residues. The CDR3 DNA is TGTGCCAGCAGCCAAGATTCGAACAGGGGAAGCGGTGGCTACACCTTC. It translates to CASSQDSNRGSGGYTF.

The CDR3 bases are TGTGCCAGCAGGGAGACAGGGTACTATGGCTACACCTTC. This codes for CASRETGYYGYTF. This chain connects TRBV2 to TRBJ1-2; 7 bases map to TRBD1. Germline CDR1 is SNHLY and CDR2 is FYNNEI. V trimming: 6 bases; J trimming: 3 bases; junction bases outside the gene matches: 4. This CDR3 spans 13 amino acids.

V is TRBV5-1 and J is TRBJ1-1; D is possibly TRBD1 (6 bases). V was trimmed by 4 bases and J by 7 bases, leaving 17 bases between them. This CDR3 has 14 residues. The germline V gene encodes CDR1 SGHRS and CDR2 YFSETQ. CDR3 protein: CASSPLGQHSEAFF. CDR3 nucleotides: TGCGCCAGCAGCCCCCTCGGACAGCATAGTGAAGCTTTCTTT.

The V and J genes are TRBV7-2 and TRBJ2-3, with 7 bases aligning to TRBD1. CDR3 length: 19 residues. Trimming removed 2 bases from V and 0 bases from J; junction bases left unmatched: 14. From germline, CDR1 is SGHTA and CDR2 FQGNSA. CDR3 sequence (DNA): TGTGCCAGCAGCTTATCGGCTCTGGACAGGCTGGCTAGCACAGATACGCAGTATTTT. As protein: CASSLSALDRLASTDTQYF.

The V call is TRBV15, the J call TRBJ2-7, with TRBD1 as a possible D gene (6 bases). Trimming left V 0 bases short and J 3 bases short, with 15 bases between. The CDR3 runs to 16 residues. Germline CDR1 reads LNHNV; CDR2 reads YYDKDF (reference sequence). CDR3 coding DNA: TGTGCCACCAGCAGAGATCGGGGACAAGGTGACTACGAGCAGTACTTC. It is translated as CATSRDRGQGDYEQYF. Variable domain in full (rest from reference TRBV15 and TRBJ2-7): DAMVIQNPRYQVTQFGKPVTLSCSQTLNHNVMYWYQQKSSQAPKLLFHYYDKDFNNEADTPDNFQSRRPNTSFCFLDIRSPGLGDTAMYLCATSRDRGQGDYEQYFGPGTRLTVT.

This clone was seen just once. The chain couples TRBV3-1 (or the pseudogene TRBV3-2) to TRBJ2-7, with D perhaps TRBD1 or TRBD2 (5 bases each). The CDR3 runs to 16 residues. Germline CDR1 is LGHDT and CDR2 is YNNKEL (reference sequence). Trimming removed 3 bases from V and 3 bases from J, with 18 bases in between. This chain's CDR3 is CASSQGVWGIFYEQYF. DNA for the CDR3: TGTGCCAGCAGCCAGGGGGTGTGGGGCATCTTCTACGAGCAGTACTTC.

This clone showed up just once. V is TRBV7-6 and J is TRBJ1-3; D gene uncertain. Trimming removed 1 base from V and 0 bases from J, with 19 bases in between. The CDR3 is 19 amino acids. Germline CDR1 is SGHVS and CDR2 is FNYEAQ. This CDR3 reads CASSLVIYEVPSSGNTIYF. DNA of the CDR3: TGTGCCAGCAGCTTAGTTATTTATGAGGTCCCAAGCTCTGGAAACACCATATATTTT.

The genes are TRBV5-1 and TRBJ1-3; 7 bases are shared with TRBD1. The CDR3 has 14 amino acids. Germline V gene data show CDR1 as SGHRS and CDR2 as YFSETQ. Trimming took 2 bases from V and 8 from J; bases not matched to a gene: 7. CDR3 nucleotide sequence: TGCGCCAGCAGCTTTCAGGGGGTAATTGACACCATATATTTT. This encodes CASSFQGVIDTIYF.

The V and J genes are TRBV6-5 and TRBJ1-2, with 9 positions matching TRBD1. The CDR3 covers 15 residues. J was trimmed by 5 bases and V by 0 bases; bases with no gene match: 4. The germline V gene has CDR1 MNHEY and CDR2 SVGAGI. Here the CDR3 reads CASSYSAGTGYGYTF. CDR3 bases: TGTGCCAGCAGTTACTCGGCGGGGACAGGGTATGGCTACACCTTC.

The rearrangement joins TRBV15 to TRBJ1-1, with D maybe TRBD1 (6 bases). The CDR3 is 15 amino acids. Per germline, CDR1 LNHNV and CDR2 YYDKDF (reference sequence). V gave up 5 bases and J gave up 3 bases, with 16 bases separating them. The CDR3 bases are TGTGCCACCAGCGGAAAACAGGGCGAGGACACTGAAGCTTTCTTT. Protein sequence: CATSGKQGEDTEAFF.

The chain employs TRBV21-1 and TRBJ2-3; the listed D gene, TRBD2, was not tested against the DNA. TRBV21-1 is a pseudogene locus. The CDR3 contains 24 residues. The CDR3 here is CASSKARRGLIAGDVDRPTDTQYF. CDR3 DNA sequence: TGTGCCAGCAGCAAAGCGCGGAGGGGGCTTATAGCGGGGGATGTTGATAGGCCCACAGATACGCAGTATTTT.

The CDR3 spells CASRVPGVNNEQFF. DNA for the CDR3: TGTGCCAGCCGAGTGCCGGGAGTAAACAATGAGCAGTTCTTC. V gene TRBV5-4 combines with J gene TRBJ2-1; D possibly corresponds to TRBD2 (6 bases). The CDR3 has 14 amino acids. The V gene lost 7 bases and the J gene lost 5 bases, with 16 bases spanning the gap. Germline lookup yields CDR1 SGHNT and CDR2 YYREEE (reference sequence).

The CDR3 DNA reads TGTGCCAGCAGCTTAGAGAGGACAGAGAACACTGAAGCTTTCTTT. It is translated as CASSLERTENTEAFF. The chain employs TRBV7-8 and TRBJ1-1, with D perhaps TRBD1 (6 bases). The V end was cut by 1 base, the J end by 1 base, with 10 bases between. The CDR3 contains 15 residues. CDR1 is SGHVS, CDR2 FQNEAQ, per germline.

V and J are TRBV7-9 and TRBJ1-3; 7 nucleotides match TRBD1. The CDR3 loop spans 14 amino acids. Germline CDR1 and CDR2: SEHNR and FQNEAQ (reference sequence). The junction had 6 bases not matched to a gene; V was cut back by 6 bases and J by 4 bases. This CDR3 is CASSDTGVGNTIYF. CDR3 sequence (DNA): TGTGCCAGCAGTGATACAGGGGTCGGAAACACCATATATTTT.

The CDR3 loop reads CASSSPGQALNEQFF. In nucleotides, the CDR3 is TGTGCCAGTAGTAGCCCGGGACAGGCTTTGAATGAGCAGTTCTTC. V is TRBV19 and J is TRBJ2-1; 8 nucleotides line up with TRBD1. The germline CDR1 and CDR2 sequences are LNHDA and SQIVND (reference sequence). This CDR3 region has 15 residues. After removal of 4 bases from V and 7 bases from J, the junction contained 9 bases not matched to a gene. Full variable domain (outside the CDR3, taken from reference TRBV19 and TRBJ2-1): DGGITQSPKYLFRKEGQNVTLSCEQNLNHDAMYWYRQDPGQGLRLIYYSQIVNDFQKGDIAEGYSVSREKKESFPLTVTSAQKNPTAFYLCASSSPGQALNEQFFGPGTRLTVL.

V usage is TRBV5-4 and J usage is TRBJ2-7, with 11 bases matching TRBD2. This CDR3 spans 17 amino acids. The germline gives CDR1 SGHNT, CDR2 YYREEE (reference sequence). Losses at the gene ends were 0 bases for V and 2 bases for J; bases not matched to a gene: 7. The CDR3 DNA follows: TGTGCCAGCAGCTTGGGGCTAGCGGGGGGCCTAGCCTACGAGCAGTACTTC. Its protein product is CASSLGLAGGLAYEQYF.

The genes are TRBV27 and TRBJ2-2; TRBD1 matches 9 bases. Germline V gives CDR1 MNHEY, CDR2 SMNVEV (reference sequence). This CDR3 comprises 16 residues. V was clipped by 11 bases and J by 0 bases; unmatched bases: 10. DNA for the CDR3: TGTGCCTGCCCGGGACAGGGAGGGCCGAACACCGGGGAGCTGTTTTTT. It yields the protein CACPGQGGPNTGELFF.

This chain links TRBV5-1 with TRBJ1-3; possibly TRBD1 for D (6 bases). The CDR3 is 16 residues long. Germline V CDR1 and CDR2: SGHRS, YFSETQ. The V gene lost 3 bases and the J gene lost 5 bases, with 18 bases spanning the gap. CDR3 amino acids: CASSYGQTGFRNTIYF. CDR3 DNA sequence: TGCGCCAGCAGCTATGGACAGACAGGATTTAGAAACACCATATATTTT. Full variable domain (remainder filled in from reference TRBV5-1 and TRBJ1-3): KAGVTQTPRYLIKTRGQQVTLSCSPISGHRSVSWYQQTPGQGLQFLFEYFSETQRNKGNFPGRFSGRQFSNSRSEMNVSTLELGDSALYLCASSYGQTGFRNTIYFGEGSWLTVV.